A selection of T cell receptor beta chains follows, all from one sample in a study of tumor-infiltrating lymphocytes in primary liver carcinoma. In TCRdb, the multiplex PCR reads were re-called with MiXCR into one record per CDR3 protein. The data show roughly 120,000 distinct CDR3 sequences, less than 80% seen once. Sequencing used liver tumor tissue from sampling region 1. The origin of the receptors is a woman aged 55-75 years with primary liver carcinoma and hepatitis B virus infection. Each CDR3 is given with its conserved first and last residue. A D gene is named only where the DNA matches it firmly. Clone size is stated in some rows and not others, as once, few, many or a class when expanded.

v_gene	d_gene	j_gene	len	abundance	CDR3aa	CDR3nt
TRBV7-9	NA	TRBJ2-1	16	many	CASSREGRRGYNEQFF	TGTGCCAGCAGCCGCGAAGGACGGAGGGGTTACAATGAGCAGTTCTTC
TRBV10-3	NA	TRBJ1-6	13	NA	CAVHPDRDSPLHF	TGTGCCGTCCACCCCGATCGGGATTCACCCCTCCACTTT
TRBV11-2	TRBD2	TRBJ2-1	20	NA	CASGLDGTNGRGIGVNEQFF	TGTGCCAGCGGCTTAGACGGGACTAACGGGAGGGGAATCGGGGTCAATGAGCAGTTCTTC
TRBV7-9	NA	TRBJ1-1	12	NA	CARSFGEMVAFF	TGTGCCAGAAGTTTCGGGGAAATGGTAGCTTTCTTT
TRBV11-2	NA	TRBJ1-4	14	NA	CVSSPGKGYEKLFF	TGTGTCAGCAGCCCAGGGAAGGGGTATGAAAAACTGTTTTTT
TRBV29-1	TRBD1	TRBJ1-2	12	many	CSVYTGGYGYTF	TGCAGCGTTTATACAGGGGGCTATGGCTACACCTTC
TRBV10-2	NA	TRBJ2-7	14	NA	CASSVLSGSYEQYF	TGCGCCAGCAGTGTACTAAGCGGGTCCTACGAGCAATACTTC
TRBV11-2	TRBD2	TRBJ2-2	15	NA	CDSSSGRESTGELFF	TGTGACAGCAGCAGCGGGCGGGAGTCCACCGGGGAGCTGTTTTTT
TRBV5-1	NA	TRBJ2-7	14	NA	CVNSLLSQGYEQYF	TGCGTCAACAGCTTGTTATCACAAGGCTACGAGCAGTACTTC
TRBV29-1	TRBD1	TRBJ1-2	17	many	CSVGGGAGISQGDGYTF	TGCAGCGTTGGGGGGGGTGCTGGGATCAGCCAGGGGGATGGCTACACCTTC
TRBV7-8	NA	TRBJ2-2	14	NA	CASSPSQGIGQLFF	TGTGCCAGCAGCCCCTCCCAGGGGATCGGGCAGCTGTTTTTT
TRBV24-1	TRBD1	TRBJ2-2	13	NA	CATRDRDSGELLF	TGTGCCACCAGGGACAGGGATTCCGGGGAGCTGCTTTTT
TRBV7-8	NA	TRBJ1-6	15	NA	CTSSVRQGPSSPLHF	TGTACCAGCAGCGTTAGGCAGGGTCCGAGTTCACCCCTCCATTTT
TRBV11-2	TRBD1	TRBJ1-1	15	NA	CACNLTTGGGAEAFF	TGTGCCTGCAACTTAACAACAGGGGGAGGAGCTGAAGCTTTCTTT
TRBV6-1	TRBD1	TRBJ1-6	12	many	CAGRTGNSPLHF	TGTGCCGGCAGGACAGGAAATTCACCCCTCCACTTT
TRBV6-1	NA	TRBJ2-3	15	NA	CASRAQRASTDTQYF	TGTGCCAGTAGAGCCCAGCGGGCTAGCACAGATACGCAGTATTTT
TRBV12-3/TRBV12-4	NA	TRBJ2-7	14	once	CASSFHGRSYEQYF	TGTGCCAGTAGTTTCCATGGACGGTCCTACGAGCAGTACTTC
TRBV11-2	NA	TRBJ2-2	15	once	CVSGPPQGPTGELFF	TGTGTCAGCGGCCCTCCGCAAGGACCTACCGGGGAGCTGTTTTTT
TRBV11-2	TRBD2	TRBJ2-1	15	NA	CASSLGTSGYNEQSF	TGTGCCAGTAGTTTAGGGACTAGCGGTTACAATGAGCAGTCCTTC
TRBV10-3	TRBD1	TRBJ2-7	15	many	CAISESYRGFYEQYF	TGTGCCATCAGTGAGTCGTACAGGGGGTTCTACGAGCAGTACTTC